A selection of T cell receptor beta chains follows, all from one sample in a study of T-cell memory formation after mild COVID-19. A single record per CDR3 protein comes from TCRdb applying MiXCR to the 5' RACE reads. The data hold hundreds of thousands of distinct CDR3 sequences, with around 17% observed a single time. The specimen sequenced was PBMCs or a T cell subset sorted from them (not recorded which). Source of these receptors: a man between 18 and 35 years old who had mild COVID-19 (a few samples of this study predate the infection). Cell type and time point are not known. The conserved cysteine and the conserved F or W are not part of the CDR3 here.

V gene	J gene	CDR3 protein
TRBV5-1	TRBJ2-3	ASTQLAGGKDTQY
TRBV6-1	TRBJ2-7	ASSVAIYEQY
TRBV20-1	TRBJ1-5	SARVGSNQPQH
TRBV4-2	TRBJ2-2	ASSQESHTGELF
TRBV30	TRBJ2-1	AIPGGQGKENEQF
TRBV5-1	TRBJ2-3	ASGTGGNTDTQY
TRBV20-1	TRBJ1-4	SAPDRVGEKLF
TRBV5-1	TRBJ2-5	ASSLNNGETQY
TRBV11-2	TRBJ2-7	ASSLGLPAGGVPYEQY
TRBV7-8	TRBJ1-1	ASSLVTGVTEAF
TRBV3-1	TRBJ2-1	ASSPVGGNEQF
TRBV7-2	TRBJ1-1	ASSFARQAEAF
TRBV5-1	TRBJ2-7	ASSTPNVYEQY
TRBV4-3	TRBJ2-1	ASSQVLSVYNEQF
TRBV10-3	TRBJ2-3	AITAGAADTQY
TRBV27	TRBJ1-4	ASSPVWATNEKLF
TRBV4-3	TRBJ1-6	ASSHPRTGSPLH
TRBV7-2	TRBJ1-4	ASTRGQLNEKLF
TRBV11-2	TRBJ2-3	ASSLNQGGDTQY
TRBV5-1	TRBJ1-2	ASSTGQGPGYT
TRBV2	TRBJ2-1	ASRYTSSKQF
TRBV7-2	TRBJ2-1	ASSYGPGGEQF
TRBV5-6	TRBJ1-2	ASSSGGGMGYT
TRBV7-8	TRBJ1-6	ASSFSGGDSPLH
TRBV5-1	TRBJ2-2	ASNRDRDTGELF
TRBV5-1	TRBJ2-5	ASSLRPSYPQTQY
TRBV12-5	TRBJ1-1	ASGPSDRRAEAF
TRBV5-1	TRBJ1-2	ASSLAGVGANYGYT
TRBV12-3/TRBV12-4	TRBJ2-3	ASSSRGTYGDTQY
TRBV28	TRBJ2-1	ASSIGPGRGGPYNEQF
TRBV20-1	TRBJ1-2	SAWTGKVYYGYT
TRBV5-5	TRBJ2-5	ASSSQRGASETQY
TRBV9	TRBJ1-1	ASSVGTGSFQAF
TRBV12-3/TRBV12-4	TRBJ2-1	ASSSGGTAYNEQF
TRBV10-1	TRBJ2-2	ASSEGFGTGELF
TRBV4-1	TRBJ1-6	ASSHIGQGGNNSPLH
TRBV20-1	TRBJ2-3	SATSGGVTDTQY
TRBV6-2/TRBV6-3	TRBJ1-2	ASSHPGTGSVGGYT
TRBV30	TRBJ2-2	AWSAGAGGELF
TRBV20-1	TRBJ2-3	SAEGFSGGAVADTQY
TRBV4-3	TRBJ2-7	ASSQGVAGEQY
TRBV28	TRBJ1-1	ASSLSFGRVSEAF
TRBV7-3	TRBJ2-3	ASSLTAGGSLYTQY
TRBV5-6	TRBJ2-2	ASSTVESGELF
TRBV2	TRBJ1-1	ASRGPGAEAF
TRBV9	TRBJ1-6	ASSVTYNSPLH
TRBV7-9	TRBJ2-2	ASSSYRQSNTGELF
TRBV12-3/TRBV12-4	TRBJ1-5	ASSLVAGNQPQH
TRBV6-5	TRBJ1-5	ASSYFRGNQPQH
TRBV9	TRBJ2-1	ASSVTRGAHYNEQF
TRBV6-2/TRBV6-3	TRBJ2-1	ASSYISGGAASYNEQF
TRBV5-6	TRBJ2-5	ASQRTGFKETQY